A selection of T cell receptor beta chains follows, all from one sample in a study of immune heterogeneity within non-small cell lung tumors. TCRdb fed the multiplex PCR reads into MiXCR, producing one record per CDR3 protein. Of nearly 15,000 distinct CDR3 sequences in the sample, approximately 29% were seen once. Input material: lung tumor tissue. These receptor sequences come from a woman in her 50s with non-small cell lung cancer. The CDR3 runs from the conserved cysteine through the conserved F or W. Each record gives: J gene, V gene, D gene, CDR3 length, clone size, CDR3 DNA, CDR3 protein. A D gene is named only where the DNA matches it firmly. The size of a clone is reported for some rows only, either as once, few or many, or as a class for expanded clones.

>TRBJ1-2|TRBV24-1|.|17|.
TGTGCCACCAGTGATTCCTCCGGGATTTGGCCCAACTATGGCTACACCTTC
CATSDSSGIWPNYGYTF
>TRBJ2-7|TRBV3-1|TRBD1|15|many
TGTGCCAGCAGCCACCTCCGGGACAGGGGTTACGAGCAGTACTTC
CASSHLRDRGYEQYF
>TRBJ2-5|TRBV27|.|14|.
TGTGCCAGCAGTTCCTCAAAACACCAAGAGACCCAGTACTTC
CASSSSKHQETQYF
>TRBJ2-1|TRBV7-6|TRBD1|16|many
TGTGCCAGCAGCTTAGATGGACAGGGTTGGCACAATGAGCAGTTCTTC
CASSLDGQGWHNEQFF
>TRBJ1-3|TRBV29-1|.|15|.
TGCAGCGCCAGGGGAGTATTAACAACTGGAAACACCATATATTTT
CSARGVLTTGNTIYF
>TRBJ2-2|TRBV7-3|TRBD1|14|many
TGTGCCAGCAGACCACAGGGGTACACCGGGGAGCTGTTTTTT
CASRPQGYTGELFF
>TRBJ1-5|TRBV19|.|12|many
TGTGCCAGTAGTGTCGGCAATCAGCCCCAGCATTTT
CASSVGNQPQHF
>TRBJ1-1|TRBV14|.|13|many
TGTGCCAGCAGCCACTCTTCTTCGGGTGAAGCTTTCTTT
CASSHSSSGEAFF
>TRBJ1-2|TRBV20-1|TRBD1|12|many
TGCAGTGTAGGGGACAGGGTGAGCGGCTACACCTTC
CSVGDRVSGYTF
>TRBJ1-4|TRBV10-2|TRBD1|17|.
TGCGCCAGCAGTGAGTCGACAGGGTGGAGAACTAATGAAAAACTGTTTTTT
CASSESTGWRTNEKLFF
>TRBJ1-3|TRBV7-8|.|14|many
TGTGCCAGCAGCTTAACGGGCTCTGGAAACACCATATATTTT
CASSLTGSGNTIYF
>TRBJ1-6|TRBV4-2|.|15|.
TGTGCCAGCAGCCGCCCTGTTGGGGGGGGTTCACCCCTCCACTTT
CASSRPVGGGSPLHF
>TRBJ2-1|TRBV2|.|12|many
TGTGCCAGCAAGGGGGGAGGCGGATGGCAGTTCTTC
CASKGGGGWQFF
>TRBJ2-3|TRBV7-2|.|12|many
TGTGCCAGCAGCCGGACAGCAGATACGCAGTATTTT
CASSRTADTQYF
>TRBJ2-7|TRBV29-1|.|14|few
TGCAGCGTTACTAAAGGGGGAATTTACTACGAGCAGTACTTC
CSVTKGGIYYEQYF
>TRBJ1-3|TRBV6-1|.|16|medium-sized
TGTGCCAGCAGTGAAGGGGGCATGAGCTCTGGAAACACCATATATTTT
CASSEGGMSSGNTIYF
>TRBJ1-1|TRBV5-4|.|13|many
TGTGCCAGCAGCTTGGGCTCGAACACTGAAGCTTTCTTT
CASSLGSNTEAFF
>TRBJ2-7|TRBV6-1|.|15|medium-sized
TGTGCCACCCGAATGGCGGGATCGAGCTCCTACGAGCAGTACTTC
CATRMAGSSSYEQYF
>TRBJ1-2|TRBV28|TRBD1|15|medium-sized
TGTGCCAGCAGTATCGGGACAGGGGGCCCTTATGGCTACACCTTC
CASSIGTGGPYGYTF
>TRBJ2-7|TRBV28|TRBD2|14|.
TGTGCCAGCAGAACGCTAGCGGGGAACTACGAGCAGTACTTC
CASRTLAGNYEQYF
>TRBJ2-5|TRBV15|.|14|.
TGTGCCACCAGCAGAGATGGGAGGGGGGAGACCCAGTACTTC
CATSRDGRGETQYF
>TRBJ1-1|TRBV18|.|13|medium-sized
TGTGCCAGCTCACCAATGGGAGGCACTGAAGCTTTCTTT
CASSPMGGTEAFF
>TRBJ2-7|TRBV20-1|TRBD2|12|.
TGCAGTGCTTACCCCGGGGGGGACGAGCAGTACTTC
CSAYPGGDEQYF
>TRBJ2-7|TRBV20-1|TRBD1|14|medium-sized
TGCAGTGCTATGGACGGGACAGGGGAGTACGAGCAGTACTTC
CSAMDGTGEYEQYF
>TRBJ1-5|TRBV5-8|TRBD1|16|many
TGTGCCAGCAGCTTGGAATTGACAGGGTCGAATCAGCCCCAGCATTTT
CASSLELTGSNQPQHF
>TRBJ2-3|TRBV7-3|.|13|many
TGTGCCAGCAGCAGTACTATCACAGATACGCAGTATTTT
CASSSTITDTQYF
>TRBJ2-6|TRBV5-1|TRBD1|18|.
TGCGCCAGATTTTTACCGGGGCAGGGGGCCACTGGGGCCAACGTCCTGACTTTC
CARFLPGQGATGANVLTF